This TCR beta chain was captured in a study of regulatory T cells in long-lasting Graves disease. Study results and limitations: Newly diagnosed patients had higher TCR diversity than persistent Graves' patients did.

Sequencing libraries for TCR beta were prepared with iRepertoire HTBI primers and Arm-PCR of CDR3 regions. Original processing notes: Analysis of the samples identified around 60 TRBV and roughly 15 TRBJ segments. TCRdb passed the multiplex PCR reads through MiXCR, listing each CDR3 protein once. The V and J calls, along with clone size, are taken from TCRdb and not from the paper's own processing. The data hold around 500,000 distinct CDR3 sequences, with about 16% observed a single time. CDR1 is MNHEY, CDR2 SVGAGI, per germline. The CDR3 is 16 residues long. V lost 4 bases, J lost 2 bases, and 9 bases stayed unmatched. As for time point: newly diagnosed GD, antithyroid drugs for less than 3 months. The TCR library was made from RNA that had been extracted from PBMCs in TRIzol. This clonotype was seen at least ten times. Its target is unknown. This sample also appeared in a second study, on T cells in Graves' hyperthyroidism and ophthalmopathy. That work adds: The HTBI primer set served for first-round RT-PCR of the TCR CDR3.

This chain links TRBV6-5 with TRBJ2-3; 7 nucleotides match TRBD2. The input for sequencing was peripheral blood mononuclear cells (PBMCs), taken at new diagnosis, from a patient treated with antithyroid drugs. This TCR was recovered from a woman between 40 and 65 years old with Graves disease. The CDR3 sequence: CASSLLWLADTDTQYF. CDR3 DNA: TGTGCCAGCAGTTTGTTATGGCTAGCGGACACAGATACGCAGTATTTT.